This T cell receptor (beta chain) came from a study of blood T cell repertoires in COVID-19. Data came from immunoSEQ multiplex PCR; TCRdb stores just in-frame clones and leaves some out. The data show 90,000 to 140,000 clones, 80% to 85% seen once. The V and J ends lost 6 bases and 9 bases, in that order; junction bases with no gene match: 9. Per germline, CDR1 SNHLY and CDR2 FYNNEI. The CDR3 consists of 13 residues. The chain carries TRBV2 and TRBJ2-5; the match to TRBD2 covers 8 bases. The specimen was peripheral blood. The sequence was obtained from a woman aged 80 or over with acute or convalescent COVID-19. The CDR3 sequence: CASSLEGREAQYF. For the CDR3, the DNA is TGTGCCAGCAGCCTTGAGGGGCGGGAGGCCCAGTACTTC. The entire variable domain, with the rest obtained from reference TRBV2 and TRBJ2-5, is as follows: EPEVTQTPSHQVTQMGQEVILRCVPISNHLYFYWYRQILGQKVEFLVSFYNNEISEKSEIFDDQFSVERPDGSNFTLKIRSTKLEDSAMYFCASSLEGREAQYFGPGTRLLVL.